This T cell receptor (beta chain) was sequenced for a study of blood T cells in healthy people across ages. On the study more broadly: T cells yielded about one barcoded beta molecule per two cells through template switching. Study outcomes and limitations: Because sorting was not performed, PBMCs prevented conclusive naive versus antigen-experienced comparison.

In regard to this clonotype: Antigen unknown.

The study recruited healthy Caucasian donors from Russia who were aged about 6 to 100. PBMCs were isolated at a quantity of at least 6 million per sample. This CDR3 is 16 amino acids long. Germline V CDR1 and CDR2: SGHTA, FQGNSA. Trimming removed 5 bases from V and 5 bases from J; junction bases left unmatched: 8. A sample-barcoded 5' primer and a J-beta primer mix were used in a second PCR of roughly 6 to 11 cycles. TCRdb recomputed calls from the 5' RACE reads with MiXCR, one row per CDR3 protein. The table lists around 900,000 distinct CDR3 sequences, roughly 51% of them singletons. Sequenced sample: blood. The chain couples TRBV7-2 to TRBJ2-3, with 12 bases matching TRBD2. The source of this sequence is a woman aged 55-69 years in good health. The CDR3 protein is CASSNLAGGPVDTQYF. The CDR3 coding sequence is TGTGCCAGCAGCAACCTAGCGGGAGGGCCGGTAGATACGCAGTATTTT.